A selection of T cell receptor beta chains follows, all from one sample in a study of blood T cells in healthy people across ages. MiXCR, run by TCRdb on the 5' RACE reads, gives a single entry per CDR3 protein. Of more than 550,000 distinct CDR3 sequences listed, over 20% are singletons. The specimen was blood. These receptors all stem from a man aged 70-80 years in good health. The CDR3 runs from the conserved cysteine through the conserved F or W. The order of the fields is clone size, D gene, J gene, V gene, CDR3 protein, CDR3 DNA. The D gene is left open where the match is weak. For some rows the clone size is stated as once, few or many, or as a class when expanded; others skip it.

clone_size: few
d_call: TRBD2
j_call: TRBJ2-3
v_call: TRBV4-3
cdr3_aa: CASSQGPGTSGSTDTQYF
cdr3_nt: TGCGCCAGCAGCCAAGGACCTGGGACTAGCGGTAGCACAGATACGCAGTATTTT

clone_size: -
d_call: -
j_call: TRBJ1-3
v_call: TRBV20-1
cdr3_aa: CSASTGAGNTIYF
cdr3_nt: TGCAGTGCTAGCACAGGTGCTGGAAACACCATATATTTT

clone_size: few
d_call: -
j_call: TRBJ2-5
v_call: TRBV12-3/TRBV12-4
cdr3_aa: CASTTDGGVETQYF
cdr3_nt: TGTGCCAGCACCACCGACGGGGGCGTAGAGACCCAGTACTTC

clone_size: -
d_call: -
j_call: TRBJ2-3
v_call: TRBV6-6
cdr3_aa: CAADTQYF
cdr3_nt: TGTGCCGCAGATACGCAGTATTTT

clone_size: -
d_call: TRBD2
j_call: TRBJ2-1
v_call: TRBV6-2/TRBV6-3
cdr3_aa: CASSYPRLGGGNEQFF
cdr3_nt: TGTGCCAGCAGTTATCCCCGTCTCGGGGGAGGGAATGAGCAGTTCTTC

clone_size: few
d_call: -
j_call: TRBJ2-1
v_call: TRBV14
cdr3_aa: CASSPHPDSLQFF
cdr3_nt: TGTGCCAGCAGCCCCCACCCTGACAGTCTTCAGTTCTTC

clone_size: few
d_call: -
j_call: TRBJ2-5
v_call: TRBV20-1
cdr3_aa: CSAWGKGETQYF
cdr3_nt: TGCAGTGCTTGGGGAAAGGGAGAGACCCAGTACTTC

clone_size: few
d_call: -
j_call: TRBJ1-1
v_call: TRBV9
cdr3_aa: CASSVGGSTEAFF
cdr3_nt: TGTGCCAGCAGCGTAGGGGGATCCACTGAAGCTTTCTTT

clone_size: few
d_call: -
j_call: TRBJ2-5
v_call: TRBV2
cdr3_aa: CASRFWIAETQYF
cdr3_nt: TGTGCCAGCAGATTCTGGATAGCAGAGACCCAGTACTTC

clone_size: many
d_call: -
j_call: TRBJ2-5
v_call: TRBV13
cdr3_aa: CASSLETQETQYF
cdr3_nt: TGTGCCAGCAGCTTAGAAACCCAAGAGACCCAGTACTTC

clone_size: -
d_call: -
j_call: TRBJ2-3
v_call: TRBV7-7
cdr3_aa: CASSLGSPHTDTQYF
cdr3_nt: TGTGCCAGCAGCTTAGGAAGCCCCCACACAGATACGCAGTATTTT

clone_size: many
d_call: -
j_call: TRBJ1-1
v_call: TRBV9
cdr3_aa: CASSVAGGVGGRSFF
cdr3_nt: TGTGCCAGCAGCGTAGCTGGGGGGGTTGGAGGGAGGTCTTTCTTT

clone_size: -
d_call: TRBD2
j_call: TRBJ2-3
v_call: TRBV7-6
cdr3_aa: CASSFSPPTSGARTDTQYF
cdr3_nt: TGTGCCAGCAGTTTTTCCCCCCCCACTAGCGGGGCCCGCACAGATACGCAGTATTTT

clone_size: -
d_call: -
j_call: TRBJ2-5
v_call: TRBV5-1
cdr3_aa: CAGSLEARDSYQETQYF
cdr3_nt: TGCGCCGGCAGCTTGGAAGCGAGGGATTCGTACCAAGAGACCCAGTACTTC

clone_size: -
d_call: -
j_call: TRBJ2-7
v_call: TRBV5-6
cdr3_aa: CASSLDGAVRYEQYF
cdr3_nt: TGTGCCAGCAGCTTAGACGGGGCGGTACGATACGAGCAGTACTTC

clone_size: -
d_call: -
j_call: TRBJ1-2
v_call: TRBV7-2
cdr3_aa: CASSPLVGRGGYGYTF
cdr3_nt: TGTGCCAGCTCCCCCTTGGTCGGTCGCGGGGGCTATGGCTACACCTTC

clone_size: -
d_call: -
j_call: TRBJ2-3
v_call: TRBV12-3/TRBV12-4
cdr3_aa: CASSLDLPQDTQYF
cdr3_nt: TGTGCCAGCAGTTTAGATCTACCGCAGGATACGCAGTATTTT

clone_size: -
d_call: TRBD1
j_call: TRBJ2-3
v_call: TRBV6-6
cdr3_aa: CASSYRTGTASTDTQYF
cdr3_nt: TGTGCCAGCAGTTACCGAACCGGGACAGCTAGCACAGATACGCAGTATTTT

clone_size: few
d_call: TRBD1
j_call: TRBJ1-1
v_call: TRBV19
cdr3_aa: CASSPGGDSTEAFF
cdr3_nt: TGTGCCAGTAGCCCAGGGGGGGACAGCACTGAAGCTTTCTTT

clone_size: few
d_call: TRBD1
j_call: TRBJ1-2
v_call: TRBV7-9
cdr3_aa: CASTDRDQSYGYTF
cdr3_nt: TGTGCCAGCACCGACAGGGATCAATCCTATGGCTACACCTTC

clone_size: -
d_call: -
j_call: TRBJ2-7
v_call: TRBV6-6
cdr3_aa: CASSYGVSYEQYF
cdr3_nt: TGTGCCAGCAGTTACGGGGTATCCTACGAGCAGTACTTC

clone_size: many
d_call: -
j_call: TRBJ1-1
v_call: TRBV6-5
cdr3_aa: CASSYSRGGTEAFF
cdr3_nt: TGTGCCAGCAGTTACTCCAGGGGCGGCACTGAAGCTTTCTTT

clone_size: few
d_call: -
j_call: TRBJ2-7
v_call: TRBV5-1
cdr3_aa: CASSLNGWGEQYF
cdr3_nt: TGCGCCAGCAGCTTGAACGGTTGGGGAGAGCAGTACTTC

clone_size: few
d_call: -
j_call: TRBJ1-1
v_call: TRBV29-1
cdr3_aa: CSVVTGGTHMNTEAFF
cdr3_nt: TGCAGCGTTGTGACGGGCGGGACCCACATGAACACTGAAGCTTTCTTT

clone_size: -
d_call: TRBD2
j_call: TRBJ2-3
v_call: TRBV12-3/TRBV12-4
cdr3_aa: CASSFGGEVSTDTEYF
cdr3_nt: TGTGCCAGCAGTTTCGGGGGGGAGGTGAGCACAGATACGGAGTATTTT

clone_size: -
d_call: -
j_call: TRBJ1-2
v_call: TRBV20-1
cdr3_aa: CSASFPGSNYGYTF
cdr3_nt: TGCAGTGCTAGTTTTCCAGGGAGCAACTATGGCTACACCTTC

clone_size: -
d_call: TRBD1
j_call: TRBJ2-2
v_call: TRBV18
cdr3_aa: CASSPPAGGNTGELFF
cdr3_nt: TGTGCCAGCTCACCACCGGCAGGGGGGAACACCGGGGAGCTGTTTTTT

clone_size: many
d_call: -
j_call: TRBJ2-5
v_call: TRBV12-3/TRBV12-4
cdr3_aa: CASSLAQGETQYF
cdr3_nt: TGTGCCAGCAGTTTGGCGCAGGGCGAGACCCAGTACTTC

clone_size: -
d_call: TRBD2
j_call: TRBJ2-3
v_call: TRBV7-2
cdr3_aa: CASSAGTSAHTQYF
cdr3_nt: TGTGCCAGCAGCGCCGGGACTAGCGCCCATACGCAGTATTTT

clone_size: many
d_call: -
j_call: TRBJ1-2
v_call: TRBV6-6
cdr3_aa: CASSYGQNYGYTF
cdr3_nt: TGTGCCAGCAGCTACGGACAGAACTATGGCTACACCTTC

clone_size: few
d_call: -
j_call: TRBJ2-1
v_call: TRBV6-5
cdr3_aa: CTSKKTGTGEFEQFF
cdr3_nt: TGTACCAGCAAAAAAACCGGGACCGGCGAATTCGAGCAGTTCTTC

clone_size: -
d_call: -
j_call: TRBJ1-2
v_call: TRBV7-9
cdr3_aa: CASSFGGHYGYTF
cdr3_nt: TGTGCCAGCAGCTTCGGGGGGCATTATGGCTACACCTTC

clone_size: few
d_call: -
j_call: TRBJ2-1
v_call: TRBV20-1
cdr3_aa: CSARTFWSSYNEQFF
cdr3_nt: TGCAGTGCTAGAACCTTCTGGAGCTCCTACAATGAGCAGTTCTTC

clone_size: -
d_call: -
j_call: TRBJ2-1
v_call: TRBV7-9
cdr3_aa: CASSLGLDEQFF
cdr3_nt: TGTGCCAGCAGCTTAGGCTTGGATGAGCAGTTCTTC

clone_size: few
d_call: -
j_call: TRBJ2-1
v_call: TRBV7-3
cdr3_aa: CASSLTASGQEQFF
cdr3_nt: TGTGCCAGCAGCTTAACGGCTTCGGGGCAGGAGCAGTTCTTC

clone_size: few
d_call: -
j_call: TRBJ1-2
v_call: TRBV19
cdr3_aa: CASSVSYGYTF
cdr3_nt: TGTGCCAGTAGTGTCAGCTATGGCTACACCTTC

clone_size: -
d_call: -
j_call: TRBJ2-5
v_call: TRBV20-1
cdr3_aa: CSASPGLAWETQYF
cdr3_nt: TGCAGTGCTAGCCCGGGACTTGCGTGGGAGACCCAGTACTTC